This section outlines one T cell receptor (beta chain) sequence together with its context. As yet, its antigen is unknown. This record belongs to a study of blood T cells in healthy people across ages. The wider study: In model experiments, template switching was able to capture about one barcoded beta molecule for every two T cells that were present. Study conclusions and caveats: Naive CD4+ cell counts and diversity both ran higher in long-lived than in aged donors.

Together with a sample-barcoded 5' primer, a J-beta primer mix was included in a second PCR lasting roughly 6 to 12 cycles. One entry per CDR3 protein, called by TCRdb with MiXCR from the 5' RACE reads. The sample yields approximately 960,000 distinct CDR3 sequences, roughly 29% seen once. CDR3 length: 13 amino acids. In germline, CDR1 is SGHRS, CDR2 YFSETQ. V dropped 3 bases and J dropped 3 bases, with 10 bases sitting between them. This sample also appeared in a second study, on T cells of mothers and their children. From that study: Six or seven children, together with their three healthy Caucasian mothers, made up the donors. The effect of thymic selection on TCR recombination output is similar between related and unrelated pairs.

The V call is TRBV5-1, the J call TRBJ2-7; D is unclear. The TCR comes from a woman aged 40 to 49 in good health. The sample taken for sequencing was blood. CDR3 protein: CASSSDTYYEQYF. CDR3 bases: TGCGCCAGCAGCTCTGACACGTACTACGAGCAGTACTTC.